Sequencing of this T cell receptor beta chain was carried out in a study of Ad26.COV2.S vaccination and SARS-CoV-2 variants. Points from the study as a whole: Considerable breadth of spike-specific CD8+ and CD4+ T cell responses has reportedly been documented following vaccination. Spike-specific TCR breadth in vaccine recipients exceeded that seen in placebo recipients.

CDR1 and CDR2 (germline): MGHRA, YSYEKL. The CDR3 covers 17 residues. Trimming pared 1 base from V and 5 bases from J, leaving 20 bases between. Here immunoSEQ multiplex PCR was the method, and the copy in TCRdb shows in-frame clones only, minus some. This table has 430,000 or so clones, roughly nine tenths appearing once. Of note for this clone: The antigen is not known.

Described treatment: 19 received Ad26.COV2.S at low or high dose, single or two shots; five or six received placebo; per-sample allocation not given. Repertoires come from day 63 after the first vaccine or placebo injection. Boston supplied an adult donor aged 18-55 years. This clonotype was sampled from a person between 18 and 60 years old who received the Ad26.COV2.S COVID-19 vaccine or a placebo. The chain joins TRBV4-1 to TRBJ2-5; D might be TRBD2 (6 bases). Sequencing used peripheral blood, obtained in a trial of Ad26.COV2.S vaccine versus placebo. The CDR3 region is CASSQVGQRRERETQYF. Here the CDR3 DNA reads TGCGCCAGCAGCCAAGTCGGGCAGCGGAGGGAGAGGGAGACCCAGTACTTC.